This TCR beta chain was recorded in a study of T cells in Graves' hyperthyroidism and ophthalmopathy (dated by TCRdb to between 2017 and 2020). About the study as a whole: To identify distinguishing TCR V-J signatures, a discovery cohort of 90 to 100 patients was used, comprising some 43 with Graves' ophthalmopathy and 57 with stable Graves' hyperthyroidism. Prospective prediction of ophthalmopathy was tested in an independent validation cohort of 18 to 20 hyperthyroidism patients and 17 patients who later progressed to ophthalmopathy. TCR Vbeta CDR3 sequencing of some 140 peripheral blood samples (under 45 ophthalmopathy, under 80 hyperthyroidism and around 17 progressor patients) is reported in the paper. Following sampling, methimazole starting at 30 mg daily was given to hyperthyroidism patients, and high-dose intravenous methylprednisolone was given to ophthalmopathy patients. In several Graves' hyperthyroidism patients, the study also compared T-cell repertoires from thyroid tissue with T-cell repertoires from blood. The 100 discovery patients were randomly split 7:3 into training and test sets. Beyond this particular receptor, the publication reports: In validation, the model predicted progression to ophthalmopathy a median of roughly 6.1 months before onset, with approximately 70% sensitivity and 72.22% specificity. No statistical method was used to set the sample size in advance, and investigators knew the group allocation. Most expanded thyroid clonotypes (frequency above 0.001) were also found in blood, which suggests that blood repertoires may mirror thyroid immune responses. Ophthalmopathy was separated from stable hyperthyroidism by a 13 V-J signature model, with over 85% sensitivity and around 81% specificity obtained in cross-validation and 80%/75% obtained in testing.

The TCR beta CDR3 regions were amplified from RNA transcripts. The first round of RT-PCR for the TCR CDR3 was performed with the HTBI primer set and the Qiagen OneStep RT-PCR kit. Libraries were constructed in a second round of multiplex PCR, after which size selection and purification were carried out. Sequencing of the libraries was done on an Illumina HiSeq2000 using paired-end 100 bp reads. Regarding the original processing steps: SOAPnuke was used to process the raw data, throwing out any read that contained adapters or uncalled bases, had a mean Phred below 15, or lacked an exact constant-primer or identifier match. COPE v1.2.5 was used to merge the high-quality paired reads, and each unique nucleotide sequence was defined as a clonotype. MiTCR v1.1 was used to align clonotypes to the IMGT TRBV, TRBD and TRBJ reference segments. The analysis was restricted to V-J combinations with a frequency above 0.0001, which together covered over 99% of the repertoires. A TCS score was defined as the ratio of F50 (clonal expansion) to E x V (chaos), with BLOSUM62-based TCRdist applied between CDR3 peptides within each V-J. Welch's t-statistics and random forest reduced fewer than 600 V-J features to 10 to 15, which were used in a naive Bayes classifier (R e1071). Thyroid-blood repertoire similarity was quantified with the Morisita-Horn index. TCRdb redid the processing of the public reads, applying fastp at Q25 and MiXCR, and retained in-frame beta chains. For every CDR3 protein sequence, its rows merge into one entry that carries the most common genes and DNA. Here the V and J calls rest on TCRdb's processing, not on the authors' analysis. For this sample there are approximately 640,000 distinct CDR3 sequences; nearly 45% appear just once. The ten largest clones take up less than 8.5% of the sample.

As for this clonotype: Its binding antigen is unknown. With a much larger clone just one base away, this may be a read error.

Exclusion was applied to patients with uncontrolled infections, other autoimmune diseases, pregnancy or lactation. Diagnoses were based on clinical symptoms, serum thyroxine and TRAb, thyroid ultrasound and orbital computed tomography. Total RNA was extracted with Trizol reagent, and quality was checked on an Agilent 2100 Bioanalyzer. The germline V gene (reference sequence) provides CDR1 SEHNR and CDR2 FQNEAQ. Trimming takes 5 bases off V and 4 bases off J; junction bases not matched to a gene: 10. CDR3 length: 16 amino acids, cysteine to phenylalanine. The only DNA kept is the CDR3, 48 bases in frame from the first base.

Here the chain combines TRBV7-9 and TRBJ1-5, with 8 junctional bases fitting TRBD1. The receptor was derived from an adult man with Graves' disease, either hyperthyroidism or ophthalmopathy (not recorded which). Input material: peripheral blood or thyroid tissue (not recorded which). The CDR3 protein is CASSGGDRGGNQPQHF. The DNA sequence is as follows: TGTGCCAGCAGCGGCGGCGACAGGGGTGGGAATCAGCCCCAGCATTTT.